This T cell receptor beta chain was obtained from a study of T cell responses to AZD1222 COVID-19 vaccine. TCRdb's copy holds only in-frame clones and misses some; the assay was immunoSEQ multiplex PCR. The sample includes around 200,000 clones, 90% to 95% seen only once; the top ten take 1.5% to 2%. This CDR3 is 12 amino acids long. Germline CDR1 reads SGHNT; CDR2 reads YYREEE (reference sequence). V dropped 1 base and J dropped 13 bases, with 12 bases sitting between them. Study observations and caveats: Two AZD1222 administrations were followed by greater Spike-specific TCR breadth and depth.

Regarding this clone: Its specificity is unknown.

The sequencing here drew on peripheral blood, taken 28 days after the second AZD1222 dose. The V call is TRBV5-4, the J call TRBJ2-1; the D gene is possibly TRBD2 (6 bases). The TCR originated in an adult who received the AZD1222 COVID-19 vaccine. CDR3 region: CASSLYPSDQFF. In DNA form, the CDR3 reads TGTGCCAGCAGCTTGTATCCTAGCGACCAGTTCTTC.